The 12 T cell receptor beta chains below all came from one sample that was sequenced in a study of T cell responses to AZD1222 COVID-19 vaccine listed by TCRdb under 2021. Library construction relied on the immunoSEQ multiplex PCR assay. The immuneACCESS repertoire file appears here via TCRdb, limited to in-frame rearrangements. These files lack a portion of the clones; in checked studies, under half of the deficit traces to unresolved V genes, and the cause of the others is not known. Here the sample has about 190,000 clones; around 93% occur a single time. Clones ranked in the top ten supply roughly 9.2% of the sample. The sample's time point label is to be understood as: baseline before first vaccination. Sequencing was performed on peripheral blood, taken on day 0 of AZD1222 vaccination. The receptors stem from an adult in good health.

The chain links TRBV28 to TRBJ2-1; 13 bases fit TRBD2. The junction had 8 bases not matched to a gene; V was cut back by 4 bases and J by 8 bases. This CDR3 region has 16 residues. CDR1 MDHEN and CDR2 SYDVKM come from the germline V gene. CDR3 residues: CASSSFGLAGAHEQFF. CDR3 in DNA: TGTGCCAGCAGTTCCTTCGGACTAGCGGGAGCCCATGAGCAGTTCTTC.

This chain uses TRBV9 with TRBJ2-7, with D maybe TRBD2 (5 bases). The V gene's germline CDR1 is SGDLS and CDR2 YYNGEE. The CDR3 runs to 16 residues. Trimming left V 0 bases short and J 1 base short, with 14 bases between. CDR3 in DNA: TGTGCCAGCAGCGTAGGTAGCGAGCCGAAATCCTACGAGCAGTACTTC. Translated: CASSVGSEPKSYEQYF. Full variable domain (missing parts from reference TRBV9 and TRBJ2-7): DSGVTQTPKHLITATGQRVTLRCSPRSGDLSVYWYQQSLDQGLQFLIQYYNGEERAKGNILERFSAQQFPDLHSELNLSSLELGDSALYFCASSVGSEPKSYEQYFGPGTRLTVT.

This chain joins TRBV5-4 and TRBJ2-7; a possible D gene is TRBD1 (5 bases). This CDR3 comprises 14 residues. Deletions cut 2 bases from V and 3 bases from J, with 12 bases between. CDR1 and CDR2 (germline): SGHNT, YYREEE (reference sequence). The chain's CDR3 is CASSLMQGDYEQYF. The CDR3 region has the DNA TGTGCCAGCAGCTTAATGCAGGGTGACTACGAGCAGTACTTC. Full variable domain (rest looked up from reference TRBV5-4 and TRBJ2-7): ETGVTQSPTHLIKTRGQQVTLRCSSQSGHNTVSWYQQALGQGPQFIFQYYREEENGRGNFPPRFSGLQFPNYSSELNVNALELDDSALYLCASSLMQGDYEQYFGPGTRLTVT.

The V call is TRBV7-9, the J call TRBJ1-5; 8 bases agree with TRBD1. CDR1 and CDR2 from the germline V gene are SEHNR and FQNEAQ (reference sequence). The length of the CDR3 is 15 residues. With V trimmed by 5 bases and J by 2 bases, 5 bases remained unmatched. The CDR3 region is CASSIGQGGNQPQHF. As DNA, the CDR3 is TGTGCCAGCAGCATCGGACAGGGAGGCAATCAGCCCCAGCATTTT. The variable domain in full, completed from reference TRBV7-9 and TRBJ1-5, reads DTGVSQNPRHKITKRGQNVTFRCDPISEHNRLYWYRQTLGQGPEFLTYFQNEAQLEKSRLLSDRFSAERPKGSFSTLEIQRTEQGDSAMYLCASSIGQGGNQPQHFGDGTRLSIL.

The V and J genes are TRBV24-1 and TRBJ2-3; D possibly corresponds to TRBD2 (6 bases). The V end lost 9 bases, the J end lost 1 base, and 13 bases lay between the germline ends. Germline CDR1 reads KGHDR; CDR2 reads SFDVKD. CDR3 size: 14 residues. DNA of the CDR3: TGTGCCACCGGGCCGGGACTCGGCACAGATACGCAGTATTTT. As protein: CATGPGLGTDTQYF.

This chain uses TRBV19 with TRBJ1-5, with 7 bases fitting TRBD1. The CDR3 loop spans 16 amino acids. Germline V lookup: CDR1 LNHDA, CDR2 SQIVND (reference sequence). Trimming at V came to 3 bases and at J to 2 bases, leaving 7 bases not matched to a gene. The CDR3 nucleotides read TGTGCCAGTAGTATCAAGGGGGCTGGAGGCAATCAGCCCCAGCATTTT. This codes for CASSIKGAGGNQPQHF.

The chain links TRBV11-3 to TRBJ2-1; 9 bases map to TRBD1. There are 16 residues in the CDR3. Germline CDR1 is SGHNT and CDR2 is YENEEA. The J segment lost 4 bases and the V segment lost 5 bases, leaving 9 bases of the junction unmatched. The CDR3 region is CASSAAPGQGYNEQFF. In DNA form, the CDR3 reads TGTGCCAGCAGCGCCGCACCGGGACAGGGTTACAATGAGCAGTTCTTC.

The rearrangement links TRBV6-2 or TRBV6-3 to TRBJ2-1, with 7 bases matching TRBD1. This CDR3 has 14 amino acids. Trimming removed 2 bases from V and 7 bases from J; junction bases left unmatched: 5. The V gene's germline CDR1 is MNHEY and CDR2 SVGEGT. CDR3 amino acids: CASSYRDSWNEQFF. The CDR3 region has the DNA TGTGCCAGCAGTTACCGGGACAGCTGGAATGAGCAGTTCTTC.

The chain uses TRBV7-9 and TRBJ2-1; no clear D. Trimming removed 5 bases at V and 9 bases at J, with 11 bases between. This CDR3 is built from 12 residues. Germline V lookup: CDR1 SEHNR, CDR2 FQNEAQ (reference sequence). CDR3 nucleotide sequence: TGTGCCAGCAGCCTGTCTAGTGGTGAGCAGTTCTTC. Translation gives CASSLSSGEQFF.

J is TRBJ1-5 and V is TRBV5-6; D gene unclear. The V end was cut by 2 bases, the J end by 9 bases, with 9 bases between. CDR3 size: 12 residues. In germline, CDR1 is SGHDT, CDR2 YYEEEE. The CDR3 DNA follows: TGTGCCAGCAGCTTCGCGGGAGGGCCCCAGCATTTT. Encoded protein: CASSFAGGPQHF. Variable domain in full (rest from reference TRBV5-6 and TRBJ1-5): DAGVTQSPTHLIKTRGQQVTLRCSPKSGHDTVSWYQQALGQGPQFIFQYYEEEERQRGNFPDRFSGHQFPNYSSELNVNALLLGDSALYLCASSFAGGPQHFGDGTRLSIL.

The chain is built from TRBV3-1 (or the pseudogene TRBV3-2) and TRBJ2-5; perhaps TRBD2 as D (5 bases). The CDR3 is 13 amino acids. Trimming shortened V by 4 bases and J by 5 bases, and 11 bases separated the two germline ends. Germline CDR1 and CDR2: LGHDT and YNNKEL (reference sequence). The CDR3 loop is CASSPSPGETQYF. The CDR3 DNA follows: TGTGCCAGCAGCCCTAGCCCCGGGGAGACCCAGTACTTC.

CDR3 region: CATHGGKLFF. The DNA of the CDR3 is TGTGCCACACACGGCGGAAAACTGTTTTTT. The chain recombines TRBV19 with TRBJ1-4; D ambiguous. This CDR3 is 10 amino acids long. Germline values: CDR1 LNHDA, CDR2 SQIVND (reference sequence). Trimming pared 10 bases from V and 10 bases from J, leaving 10 bases between.